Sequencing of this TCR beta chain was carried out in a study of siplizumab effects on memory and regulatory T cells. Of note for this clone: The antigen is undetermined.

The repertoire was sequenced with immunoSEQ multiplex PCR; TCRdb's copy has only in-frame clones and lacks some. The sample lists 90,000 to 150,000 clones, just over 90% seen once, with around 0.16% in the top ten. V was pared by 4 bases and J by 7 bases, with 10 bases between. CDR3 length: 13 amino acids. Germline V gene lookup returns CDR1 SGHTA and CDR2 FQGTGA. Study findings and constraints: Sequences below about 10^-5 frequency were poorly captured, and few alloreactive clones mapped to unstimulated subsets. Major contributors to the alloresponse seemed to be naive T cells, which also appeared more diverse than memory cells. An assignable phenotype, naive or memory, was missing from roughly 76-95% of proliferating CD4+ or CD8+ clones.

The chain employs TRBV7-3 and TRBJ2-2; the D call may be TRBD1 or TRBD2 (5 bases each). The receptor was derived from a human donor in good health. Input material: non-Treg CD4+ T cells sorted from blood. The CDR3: CASSSRESGELFF. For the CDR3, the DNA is TGTGCCAGCAGCTCCAGGGAGAGCGGGGAGCTGTTTTTT.